A single sample is the source of the 13 T cell receptor beta chains below, sequenced in a study of control samples from healthy donors and cancer patients. The assay was immunoSEQ multiplex PCR, and TCRdb's table has in-frame clones only and misses some. The sample shows approximately 84,000 clones, 82% of them seen only once. The sequenced material came from blood. The receptors shown here come from a woman aged 55-75 years in good health.

This rearrangement joins TRBV28 to TRBJ2-7, with D possibly TRBD1 on 5 matching bases. Per the germline V gene, CDR1 is MDHEN and CDR2 is SYDVKM. CDR3 length: 12 amino acids. V was pared by 7 bases and J by 2 bases, with 9 bases between. The CDR3: CASKGLTYEQYF. The CDR3 DNA sequence: TGTGCCAGCAAGGGGCTTACCTACGAGCAGTACTTC.

The J gene is TRBJ1-2, the V gene TRBV5-5, with TRBD1 as a possible D gene (5 bases). The CDR3 extends over 14 amino acids. Germline assignment: CDR1 SGHKS and CDR2 YYEKEE (reference sequence). V was trimmed by 2 bases and J by 8 bases, leaving 16 bases between them. The CDR3 is CASSFVQGLEGYTF. The CDR3 nucleotides are TGTGCCAGCAGCTTCGTCCAGGGATTAGAGGGCTACACCTTC.

This clone appeared once. A junction boundary mismatches the germline segment, possibly from a read error. The chain employs TRBV19 and TRBJ1-5; a possible D gene is TRBD1 (5 bases). CDR3 length: 14 amino acids. In germline, CDR1 is LNHDA, CDR2 SQIVND (reference sequence). The CDR3 sequence: CASGIGTGYQPQHF. CDR3 bases: TGTGCCAGTGGTATAGGGACGGGGTATCAGCCCCAGCATTTT.

The chain has TRBV5-4 and TRBJ1-3; no firm D call. The CDR3 has 16 residues. The germline V gene encodes CDR1 SGHNT and CDR2 YYREEE (reference sequence). The germline V and J ends were trimmed by 3 bases and 2 bases, with 15 bases remaining between them. The CDR3 loop reads CASSSRNQAPGNTIYF. DNA of the CDR3: TGTGCCAGCAGCTCGAGGAACCAGGCGCCTGGAAACACCATATATTTT.

The gene calls are TRBV5-1 and TRBJ1-2; no firm D call. Per the germline V gene, CDR1 is SGHRS and CDR2 is YFSETQ. The CDR3 extends over 12 amino acids. Trimming shortened V by 1 base and J by 6 bases, and 7 bases separated the two germline ends. CDR3 DNA sequence: TGCGCCAGCAGCTTGAATGCAGATGGCTACACCTTC. It is translated as CASSLNADGYTF.

J is TRBJ2-5 and V is TRBV7-2, with D possibly called TRBD1 or TRBD2 (5 bases each). V dropped 2 bases and J dropped 5 bases, with 18 bases sitting between them. The CDR3 spans 16 residues. The germline CDR1 and CDR2 sequences are SGHTA and FQGNSA. CDR3 DNA sequence: TGTGCCAGCAGCTTACAGTCCGGGACCCTCGGGGAGACCCAGTACTTC. Protein product: CASSLQSGTLGETQYF.

The V and J genes are TRBV27 and TRBJ2-5, with 8 bases fitting TRBD1. J was trimmed by 5 bases and V by 2 bases; bases with no gene match: 4. The germline CDR1 and CDR2 sequences are MNHEY and SMNVEV (reference sequence). CDR3 size: 14 residues. This CDR3 reads CASSLQGAGETQYF. As DNA, the CDR3 is TGTGCCAGCAGTTTACAGGGGGCCGGGGAGACCCAGTACTTC.

V gene TRBV19 combines with J gene TRBJ2-3; 7 positions match TRBD2. The CDR3 extends over 15 amino acids. In germline, CDR1 is LNHDA, CDR2 SQIVND (reference sequence). Trimming cost V 7 bases and J 2 bases; bases outside gene matches: 9. As DNA, the CDR3 is TGTGCCAGTACCCTGAGCGGGGCCTACACAGATACGCAGTATTTT. Protein sequence: CASTLSGAYTDTQYF.

V usage is TRBV19 and J usage is TRBJ1-3; unclear D gene. The germline V gene has CDR1 LNHDA and CDR2 SQIVND (reference sequence). This CDR3 has 14 amino acids. Trimming shortened V by 6 bases and J by 0 bases, and 9 bases separated the two germline ends. CDR3 sequence: CASRGLSSGNTIYF. The CDR3 coding sequence is TGTGCCAGTAGAGGTCTAAGCTCTGGAAACACCATATATTTT.

This chain connects TRBV3-1 (or the pseudogene TRBV3-2) to TRBJ1-3, with TRBD1 matching over 10 bases. Trimming cost V 4 bases and J 3 bases; bases outside gene matches: 3. The CDR3 length is 15 residues. CDR1 is LGHDT and CDR2 is YNNKEL in the germline V gene (reference sequence). CDR3 residues: CASSPDRGYGNTIYF. The CDR3 DNA follows: TGTGCCAGCAGCCCGGACAGGGGGTATGGAAACACCATATATTTT.

The chain links TRBV5-6 to TRBJ1-3, with D hard to call. Deletions cut 0 bases from V and 0 bases from J, with 7 bases between. CDR1 is SGHDT, CDR2 YYEEEE, per germline. The CDR3 totals 15 residues. The DNA of the CDR3 is TGTGCCAGCAGCTTGGTCGCACACTCTGGAAACACCATATATTTT. Translation: CASSLVAHSGNTIYF.

The gene calls are TRBV7-9 and TRBJ1-5; tentatively, D is TRBD1 (5 bases). The germline V and J ends were trimmed by 1 base and 2 bases, with 9 bases remaining between them. There are 15 residues in the CDR3. Germline assignment: CDR1 SEHNR and CDR2 FQNEAQ (reference sequence). The CDR3 DNA follows: TGTGCCAGCAGCTTAGGGGGCTCGGGCAATCAGCCCCAGCATTTT. Its protein is CASSLGGSGNQPQHF. The entire variable domain, with the rest obtained from reference TRBV7-9 and TRBJ1-5, is as follows: DTGVSQNPRHKITKRGQNVTFRCDPISEHNRLYWYRQTLGQGPEFLTYFQNEAQLEKSRLLSDRFSAERPKGSFSTLEIQRTEQGDSAMYLCASSLGGSGNQPQHFGDGTRLSIL.

This chain uses TRBV7-5 with TRBJ1-2; the table names TRBD1, a call not compared with the DNA. TRBV7-5 is an annotated pseudogene. CDR3 length: 14 amino acids. DNA for the CDR3: TGTGCCAGAAGCTTAATGAAGGGGGAGAGTGGCTACACCTTC. Residues: CARSLMKGESGYTF.